The rows below give T cell receptor beta chains drawn from one sample of a study of T cell responses to AZD1222 COVID-19 vaccine. Profiled with immunoSEQ multiplex PCR; TCRdb holds only in-frame clones, not every one. The sample holds more than 95,000 clones; 92% are singletons and the top ten take around 1.6%. This sample comprised peripheral blood, obtained 28 days after the second AZD1222 dose. Receptors were obtained from an adult who received the AZD1222 COVID-19 vaccine. Both conserved end residues are part of each CDR3. The D gene is left open where the match is weak. Clone sizes are given selectively: once, few, many, or a class where the clone is expanded.

D gene,J gene,V gene,clone size,CDR3 protein,CDR3 DNA
-,TRBJ2-7,TRBV6-1,once,CASSESVGYISEQYF,TGTGCCAGCAGTGAAAGTGTGGGCTACATATCGGAGCAGTACTTC
TRBD1,TRBJ2-1,TRBV6-5,-,CASTWDSKQFF,TGTGCCAGCACATGGGACAGTAAGCAGTTCTTC
TRBD2,TRBJ2-7,TRBV6-5,-,CASSSRLAGSSYEQYF,TGTGCCAGCAGTTCGAGACTAGCGGGAAGCTCCTACGAGCAGTACTTC
-,TRBJ2-7,TRBV27,-,CASSSAYEQYF,TGTGCCAGCAGTTCCGCCTACGAGCAGTACTTC
-,TRBJ2-3,TRBV6-4,-,CAPRERGPPLPDTQYF,TGTGCCCCCAGGGAGAGGGGACCACCACTACCAGATACGCAGTATTTT
-,TRBJ2-1,TRBV5-5,-,CASSLNEQFF,TGTGCCAGCAGCTTGAATGAGCAGTTCTTC
TRBD2,TRBJ2-1,TRBV2,-,CASKSSGRGANEQFF,TGTGCCAGCAAGAGTAGCGGGAGGGGGGCGAATGAGCAGTTCTTC
-,TRBJ2-5,TRBV2,-,CASREAIAAGQETQYF,TGTGCCAGCAGGGAAGCGATAGCGGCCGGGCAAGAGACCCAGTACTTC
TRBD2,TRBJ2-3,TRBV5-4,-,CASSLGASGNPDTQYF,TGTGCCAGCAGCTTGGGCGCTAGCGGGAACCCAGATACGCAGTATTTT
-,TRBJ2-5,TRBV7-8,-,CASLDAGRQETQYF,TGTGCCAGCTTAGACGCGGGGAGACAAGAGACCCAGTACTTC
-,TRBJ1-4,TRBV21-1,-,CASSKVSIRDRARREDEKLFF,TGTGCCAGCAGCAAAGTATCTATAAGGGACAGGGCCCGACGGGAAGATGAAAAACTGTTTTTT
-,TRBJ2-7,TRBV11-1,-,CASSLAAGESYEQYF,TGTGCCAGCAGCTTAGCGGCAGGGGAGTCTTACGAGCAGTACTTC
TRBD2,TRBJ2-3,TRBV27,-,CASSLTSGSSQYF,TGTGCCAGCAGTTTGACTAGCGGGAGTTCGCAGTATTTT
TRBD1,TRBJ2-1,TRBV13,-,CASSSPGQGAGEQFF,TGTGCCAGCAGCTCTCCGGGACAGGGGGCTGGTGAGCAGTTCTTC
TRBD1,TRBJ2-7,TRBV6-1,-,CASSELRQGAHEQYF,TGTGCCAGCAGTGAACTACGGCAGGGGGCTCACGAGCAGTACTTC
-,TRBJ2-7,TRBV11-2,-,CASVGPGGKEGLSYEQYF,TGTGCCAGCGTCGGCCCTGGGGGGAAGGAGGGGCTTTCCTACGAGCAGTACTTC
-,TRBJ1-1,TRBV5-1,-,CASSTSNTEAFF,TGCGCCAGCAGCACCTCCAACACTGAAGCTTTCTTT
TRBD1,TRBJ2-7,TRBV4-1,-,CASSQPRDRGHEQYF,TGCGCCAGCAGCCAACCCCGGGACAGGGGCCACGAGCAGTACTTC
TRBD1,TRBJ1-2,TRBV2,-,CASSLRDSYGYTF,TGTGCCAGCAGCCTGCGGGACAGCTATGGCTACACCTTC
-,TRBJ2-1,TRBV28,-,CASSWARGSGASYNEQFF,TGTGCCAGCAGTTGGGCCCGGGGGTCCGGAGCTTCCTACAATGAGCAGTTCTTC
-,TRBJ1-2,TRBV28,-,CASSLDTGYGYTF,TGTGCCAGCAGTTTGGACACCGGGTATGGCTACACCTTC
TRBD1,TRBJ1-2,TRBV6-5,-,CASGRDRDYGYTF,TGTGCCAGCGGCCGGGACAGGGACTATGGCTACACCTTC
-,TRBJ1-6,TRBV30,-,CAWSSPDSTYSPLHF,TGTGCCTGGAGCTCCCCTGACAGTACCTATTCACCCCTCCACTTT
TRBD1,TRBJ2-7,TRBV24-1,-,CATSDPGTGAYEQYF,TGTGCCACCAGTGATCCCGGGACAGGGGCTTACGAGCAGTACTTC
-,TRBJ2-2,TRBV5-4,-,CASSFGGGSKNTGELFF,TGTGCCAGCAGCTTCGGAGGGGGCAGTAAGAACACCGGGGAGCTGTTTTTT
-,TRBJ1-2,TRBV28,-,CASSVGGEERGYTF,TGTGCCAGCAGTGTCGGAGGGGAGGAGAGAGGCTACACCTTC
-,TRBJ1-1,TRBV19,-,CAAREQLNTEAFF,TGTGCCGCCCGGGAACAGCTGAACACTGAAGCTTTCTTT
-,TRBJ1-1,TRBV27,-,CASSFKGEFTEAFF,TGTGCCAGCAGCTTTAAAGGGGAGTTTACTGAAGCTTTCTTT
-,TRBJ2-2,TRBV28,once,CATPGINTGELFF,TGTGCCACCCCGGGAATAAACACCGGGGAGCTGTTTTTT
-,TRBJ1-4,TRBV9,once,CASSVDPGVSNEKLFF,TGTGCCAGCAGCGTAGATCCAGGGGTTTCGAATGAAAAACTGTTTTTT
-,TRBJ1-3,TRBV27,-,CASSFGPSGGNTIYF,TGTGCCAGCAGTTTTGGGCCCTCCGGCGGAAACACCATATATTTT
-,TRBJ2-2,TRBV19,-,CASRAGTLTDTGELFF,TGTGCCAGTAGAGCAGGGACGCTTACGGACACCGGGGAGCTGTTTTTT
-,TRBJ2-1,TRBV4-2,-,CASSQDRTSYDEQFF,TGTGCCAGCAGCCAAGATCGGACCTCCTACGATGAGCAGTTCTTC
TRBD2,TRBJ2-3,TRBV6-4,-,CASSELAGGSTDTQYF,TGTGCCAGCAGTGAGTTAGCGGGGGGGAGCACAGATACGCAGTATTTT
-,TRBJ2-2,TRBV18,-,CASSTLDSANTGELFF,TGTGCCAGCTCCACCCTCGACAGCGCGAACACCGGGGAGCTGTTTTTT
-,TRBJ1-5,TRBV3-1/TRBV3-2,once,CASSQTNNQPQHF,TGTGCCAGCAGCCAGACAAATAATCAGCCCCAGCATTTT
-,TRBJ1-3,TRBV7-6,-,CASSLGPASSGNTIYF,TGTGCCAGCAGCTTAGGCCCAGCTAGCTCTGGAAACACCATATATTTT
-,TRBJ1-5,TRBV30,-,CAWTEDTNQPQHF,TGTGCCTGGACTGAGGACACTAATCAGCCCCAGCATTTT
-,TRBJ1-1,TRBV9,-,CASSVTGANTEAFF,TGTGCCAGCAGCGTAACTGGGGCCAACACTGAAGCTTTCTTT
-,TRBJ1-6,TRBV7-9,-,CASSSRREGVMSSPLHF,TGTGCCAGCAGCTCCCGGAGGGAGGGTGTGATGAGCTCACCCCTCCACTTT
-,TRBJ2-7,TRBV19,-,CASSGRRYYEQYF,TGTGCCAGTAGTGGGCGGCGGTACTACGAGCAGTACTTC
-,TRBJ1-6,TRBV27,-,CASQSGYPGLNYNSPLHF,TGTGCCAGCCAATCGGGCTACCCAGGGTTAAACTATAATTCACCCCTCCACTTT